This T cell receptor beta chain was documented in a study of cytomegalovirus exposure and HLA in healthy donors. Study summary: Within an early data release were about 90 million unique TCRs drawn from HLA-typed donors. Regarding the study as a whole: Among TCR beta chains of equal frequency, HLA-associated ones were more clonally expanded in a later analysis. Researchers reported in a later analysis that a missense DCLRE1C variant was tied to TCR beta V- and J-gene trimming.

Healthy people donating bone marrow made up the donors. The PCR employed 60 Vbeta primers together with 13 Jbeta primers. Clones were sequenced by immunoSEQ multiplex PCR, and TCRdb holds only the in-frame ones, with some missing. The table includes about 98,000 clones, about 81% detected once. This CDR3 spans 14 amino acids. J lost 10 bases, V lost 4 bases, and 4 bases had no gene match. Germline lookup yields CDR1 SGHRS and CDR2 YFSETQ. As to this clone: Its matching antigen is unknown.

V usage is TRBV5-1 and J usage is TRBJ1-6; TRBD1 matches at 11 bases. This receptor was identified in a man aged 35-49 years in good health and CMV-seronegative. Specimen: PBMCs. CDR3 in DNA: TGCGCCAGCAGCCCCGGGACAGGGGGATCACCCCTCCACTTT. Residues: CASSPGTGGSPLHF.